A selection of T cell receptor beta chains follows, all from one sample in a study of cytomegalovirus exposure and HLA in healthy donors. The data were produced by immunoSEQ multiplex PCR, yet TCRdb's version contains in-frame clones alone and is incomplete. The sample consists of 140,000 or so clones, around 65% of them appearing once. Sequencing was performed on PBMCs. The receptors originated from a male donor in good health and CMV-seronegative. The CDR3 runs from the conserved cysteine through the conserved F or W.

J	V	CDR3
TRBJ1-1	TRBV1	CTSSQDLLSAFF
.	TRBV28	CASRSGQNYEQYF
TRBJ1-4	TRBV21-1	CASSINWGQEENEKLFF
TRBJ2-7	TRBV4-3	CASSQEALAGGRYEQYF
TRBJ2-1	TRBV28	CASSRTGITYNEQFF
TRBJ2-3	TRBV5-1	CASSLGSLAGSTDTQYF
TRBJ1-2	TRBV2	CASSLQTGGEGYTF
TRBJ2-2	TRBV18	CASSPSPNTGELFF
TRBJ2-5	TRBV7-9	CASSSRNQETQYF
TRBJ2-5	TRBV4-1	CASSQEGLAGGTQYF
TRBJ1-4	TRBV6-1	CASSVGGTGFNEKLFF
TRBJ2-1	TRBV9	CASSVGGGGYNEQFF
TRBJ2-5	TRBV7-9	CASSPGQDYDQETQYF
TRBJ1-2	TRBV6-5	CASSYSRGGYGYTF
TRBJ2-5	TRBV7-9	CASSLGQALQETQYF
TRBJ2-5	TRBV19	CASTLLADSGTQYF
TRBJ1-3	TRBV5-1	CARGGSRQVPSGNTIYF
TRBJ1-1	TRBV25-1	CASRLGANTEAFF
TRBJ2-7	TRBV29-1	CSVARSLQGAREQYF
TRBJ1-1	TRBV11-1	CASSQTAVTEAFF
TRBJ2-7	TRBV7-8	CASSIYGQGAIDEQYF
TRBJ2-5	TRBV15	CATSSNRRQETQYF
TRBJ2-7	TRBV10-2	CASLKIETGGYEQYF
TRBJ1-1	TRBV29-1	CSVELGGGVTEAFF
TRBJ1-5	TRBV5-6	CASSRDRGRSNQPQHF
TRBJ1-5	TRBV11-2	CASSLDSSGSQPQHF
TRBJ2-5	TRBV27	CASSLSGLAGGRETQYF
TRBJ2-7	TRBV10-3	CAISAGLSYEQYF
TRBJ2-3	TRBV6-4	CASSDGQGSTDTQYF
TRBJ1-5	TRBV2	CASSVLFSGQPQHF
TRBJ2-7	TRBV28	CATGSGGVHEQYF
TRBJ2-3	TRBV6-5	CASSFTREPTDTQYF
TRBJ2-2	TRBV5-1	CASSPRTGTGGIAGELFF
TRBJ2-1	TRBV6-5	CASSYSMGEAYNEQFF
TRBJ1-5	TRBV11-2	CASSAAGGANQPQHF
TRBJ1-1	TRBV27	CASSLPGPNTEAFF
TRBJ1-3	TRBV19	CASSISARVSSGNTIYF
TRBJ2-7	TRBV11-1	CASSRGTGDSDEQYF
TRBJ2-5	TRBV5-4	CASSWDREETQYF
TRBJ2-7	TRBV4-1	CASSQDWGGITYEQYF
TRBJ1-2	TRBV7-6	CASSLGGQDYGYPF
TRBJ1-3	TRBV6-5	CASSGPGVSGNTIYF
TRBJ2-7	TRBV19	CVTRGGTKSEQYF
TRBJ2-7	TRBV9	CASSSRGFPYEQYF
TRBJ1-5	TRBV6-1	CASSAGVRDSHYSNQPQHF